This TCR beta chain was sequenced during a study of PD-1 blockade in mismatch repair-deficient tumors. The overall study: Patients had some twelve mismatch repair-deficient cancer types, all previously treated and progressing.

The repertoire was sequenced with immunoSEQ multiplex PCR; TCRdb's copy has only in-frame clones and lacks some. The sample carries over 800 clones, about 78% recorded once. Time point here: archival surgical resection tumor tissue. Tumor tissue came from archival surgical resections of a few responders. This receptor was obtained from an adult with mismatch repair-deficient cancer. Here the sequenced sample was primary tumor tissue, taken from a patient treated with pembrolizumab.

CDR3 sequence: CASSVNRVNNEQFF. The CDR3 nucleotides read TGTGCCAGCAGTGTTAACAGGGTCAACAATGAGCAGTTCTTC. The chain is built from TRBV6-1 and TRBJ2-1; D may be TRBD1 (6 bases). Germline values: CDR1 MNHNS, CDR2 SASEGT. The ends were cut back, 4 bases at V and 5 bases at J, with 12 bases in the middle. The CDR3 is 14 amino acids.